This T cell receptor (beta chain) originates from a study of shared clonotypes between healthy human individuals. CD45RO-negative, CCR7-selected cells formed the naive CD8 fraction, which excluded terminally differentiated effector memory CD45RA+ cells. TCRdb keeps only in-frame clones here, not all; method: immunoSEQ multiplex PCR. The sample records 1.5 million to 2.5 million clones, around 96% being singletons. Specimen: naive CD8+ T cells sorted from blood. The receptor's source is a young man in good health.

CDR3 residues: CASSESTGAEQYF. The DNA of the CDR3 is TGCGCCAGCAGTGAGTCGACAGGGGCCGAGCAGTACTTC. The chain links TRBV10-1 to TRBJ2-7; TRBD1 aligns across 8 bases. The trim removed 0 bases at V and 6 bases at J, leaving 1 base unmatched. Germline CDR1 WNHNN, CDR2 SYGVQD (reference sequence). The CDR3 consists of 13 residues.